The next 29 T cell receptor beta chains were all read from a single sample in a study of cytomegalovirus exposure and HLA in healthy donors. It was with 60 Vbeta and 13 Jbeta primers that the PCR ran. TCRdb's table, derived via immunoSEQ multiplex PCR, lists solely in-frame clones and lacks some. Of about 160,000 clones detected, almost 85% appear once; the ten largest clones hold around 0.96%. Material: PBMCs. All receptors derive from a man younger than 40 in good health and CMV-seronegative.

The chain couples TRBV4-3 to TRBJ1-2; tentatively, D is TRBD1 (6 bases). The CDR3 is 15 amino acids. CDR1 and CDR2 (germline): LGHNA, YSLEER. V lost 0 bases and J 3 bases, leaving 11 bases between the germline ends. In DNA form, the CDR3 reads TGCGCCAGCAGCCAAGATAGCAGGGGTCACTATGGCTACACCTTC. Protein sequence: CASSQDSRGHYGYTF.

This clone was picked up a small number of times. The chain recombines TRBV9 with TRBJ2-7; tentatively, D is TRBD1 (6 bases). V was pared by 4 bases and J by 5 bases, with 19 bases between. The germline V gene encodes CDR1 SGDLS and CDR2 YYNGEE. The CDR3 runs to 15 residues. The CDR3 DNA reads TGTGCCAGCAGCCCCCAAGTAGGGGGTTCCCACGAGCAGTACTTC. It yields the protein CASSPQVGGSHEQYF.

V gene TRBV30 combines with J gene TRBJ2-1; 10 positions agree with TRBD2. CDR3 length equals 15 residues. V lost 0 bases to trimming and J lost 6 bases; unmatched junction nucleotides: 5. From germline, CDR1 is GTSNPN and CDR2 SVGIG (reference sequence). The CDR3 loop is CAWSVTSGKGNEQFF. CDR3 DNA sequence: TGTGCCTGGAGTGTAACTAGCGGGAAAGGCAATGAGCAGTTCTTC.

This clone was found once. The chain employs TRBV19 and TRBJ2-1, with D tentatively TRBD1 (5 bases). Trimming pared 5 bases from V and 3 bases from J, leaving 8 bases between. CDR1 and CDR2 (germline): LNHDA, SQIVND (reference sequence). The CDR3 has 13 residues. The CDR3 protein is CASSQGNYNEQFF. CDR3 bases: TGTGCCAGTAGTCAGGGTAACTACAATGAGCAGTTCTTC.

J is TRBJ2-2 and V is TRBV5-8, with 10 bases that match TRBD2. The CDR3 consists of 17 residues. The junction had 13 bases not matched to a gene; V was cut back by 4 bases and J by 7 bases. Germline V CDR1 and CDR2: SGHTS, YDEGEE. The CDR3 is CASSPGRLAGVSGELFF. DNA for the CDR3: TGTGCCAGCAGCCCGGGACGGCTAGCGGGAGTTAGCGGGGAGCTGTTTTTT.

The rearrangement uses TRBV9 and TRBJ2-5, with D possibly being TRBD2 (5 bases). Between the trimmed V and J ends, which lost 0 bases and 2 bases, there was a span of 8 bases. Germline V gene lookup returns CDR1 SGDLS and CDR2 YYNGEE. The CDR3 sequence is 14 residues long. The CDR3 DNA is TGTGCCAGCAGCGTAGACCGGGAACAAGAGACCCAGTACTTC. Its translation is CASSVDREQETQYF.

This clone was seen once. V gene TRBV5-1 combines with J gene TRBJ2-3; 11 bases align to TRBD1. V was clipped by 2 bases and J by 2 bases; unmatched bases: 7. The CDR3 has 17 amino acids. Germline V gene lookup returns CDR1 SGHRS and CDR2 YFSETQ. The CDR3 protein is CASSLRTGGHSTDTQYF. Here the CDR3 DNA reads TGCGCCAGCAGCTTAAGGACAGGGGGCCACTCCACAGATACGCAGTATTTT.

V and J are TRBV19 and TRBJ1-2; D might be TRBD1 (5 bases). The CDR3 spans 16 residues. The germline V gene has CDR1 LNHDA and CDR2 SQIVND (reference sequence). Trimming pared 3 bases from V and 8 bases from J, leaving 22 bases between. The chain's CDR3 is CASSIQGIMRIYGYTF. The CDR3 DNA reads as TGTGCCAGTAGTATTCAGGGTATCATGCGTATTTACGGCTACACCTTC.

In DNA form, the CDR3 reads TGTGCCTGGAGTATAGGGGGCGTCCCTGAAGCTTTCTTT. As protein: CAWSIGGVPEAFF. The rearrangement uses TRBV30 and TRBJ1-1, with 7 bases lining up with TRBD1. The CDR3 runs 13 residues. V dropped 2 bases and J dropped 6; count of bases not matched to a gene: 6. Germline V CDR1 and CDR2: GTSNPN, SVGIG (reference sequence).

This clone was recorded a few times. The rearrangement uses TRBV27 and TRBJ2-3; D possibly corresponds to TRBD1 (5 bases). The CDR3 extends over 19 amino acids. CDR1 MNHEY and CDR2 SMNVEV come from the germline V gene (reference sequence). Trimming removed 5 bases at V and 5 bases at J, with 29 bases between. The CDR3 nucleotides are TGTGCCAGCAGTCCGAGAGTGATAAGGACACAAAATGTCGAAGATACGCAGTATTTT. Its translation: CASSPRVIRTQNVEDTQYF.

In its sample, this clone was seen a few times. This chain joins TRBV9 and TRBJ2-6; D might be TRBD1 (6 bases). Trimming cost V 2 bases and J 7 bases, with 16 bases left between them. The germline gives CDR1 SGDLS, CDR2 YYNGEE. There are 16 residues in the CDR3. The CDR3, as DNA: TGTGCCAGCAGCGTTGCCCCGCAGACAGGAGCCAACGTCCTGACTTTC. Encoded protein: CASSVAPQTGANVLTF. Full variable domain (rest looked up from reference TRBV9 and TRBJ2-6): DSGVTQTPKHLITATGQRVTLRCSPRSGDLSVYWYQQSLDQGLQFLIQYYNGEERAKGNILERFSAQQFPDLHSELNLSSLELGDSALYFCASSVAPQTGANVLTFGAGSRLTVL.

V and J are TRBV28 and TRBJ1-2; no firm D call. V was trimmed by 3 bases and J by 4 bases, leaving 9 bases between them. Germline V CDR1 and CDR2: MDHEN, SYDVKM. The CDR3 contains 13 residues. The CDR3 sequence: CASSLAGSYGYTF. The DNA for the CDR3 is TGTGCCAGCAGTTTGGCAGGCAGCTATGGCTACACCTTC.

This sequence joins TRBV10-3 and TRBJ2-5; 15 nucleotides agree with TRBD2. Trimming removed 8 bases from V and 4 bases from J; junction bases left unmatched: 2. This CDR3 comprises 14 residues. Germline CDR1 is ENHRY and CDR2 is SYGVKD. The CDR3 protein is CAIGLAGGGETQYF. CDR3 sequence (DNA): TGTGCCATCGGACTAGCGGGAGGGGGAGAGACCCAGTACTTC.

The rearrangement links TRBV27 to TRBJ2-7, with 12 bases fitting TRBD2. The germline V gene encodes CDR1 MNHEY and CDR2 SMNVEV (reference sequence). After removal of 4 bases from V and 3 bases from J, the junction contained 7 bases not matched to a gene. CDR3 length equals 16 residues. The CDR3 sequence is CASSSLTSGRDYEQYF. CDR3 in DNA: TGTGCCAGCAGTTCCCTGACTAGCGGGAGAGACTACGAGCAGTACTTC.

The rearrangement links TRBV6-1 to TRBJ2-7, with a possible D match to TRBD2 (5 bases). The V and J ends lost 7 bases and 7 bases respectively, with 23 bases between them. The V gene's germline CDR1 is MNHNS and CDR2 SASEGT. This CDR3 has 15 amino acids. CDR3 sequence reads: CASNPTDWTGGEQYF. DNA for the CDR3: TGTGCCAGCAACCCGACGGACTGGACCGGCGGGGAGCAGTACTTC.

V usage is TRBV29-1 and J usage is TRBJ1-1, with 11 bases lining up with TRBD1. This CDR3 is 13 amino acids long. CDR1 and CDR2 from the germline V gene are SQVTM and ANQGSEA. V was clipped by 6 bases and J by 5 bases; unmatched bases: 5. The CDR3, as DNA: TGCAGCGTAGGGACAGGGGGACAAACTGAAGCTTTCTTT. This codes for CSVGTGGQTEAFF.

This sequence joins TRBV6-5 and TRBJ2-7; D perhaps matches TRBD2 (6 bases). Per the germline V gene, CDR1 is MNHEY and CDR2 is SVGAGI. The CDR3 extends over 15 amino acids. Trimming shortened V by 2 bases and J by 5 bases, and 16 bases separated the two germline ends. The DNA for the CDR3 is TGTGCCAGCAGTTACACGGGAGCCCCGTGGGACGAGCAGTACTTC. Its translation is CASSYTGAPWDEQYF.

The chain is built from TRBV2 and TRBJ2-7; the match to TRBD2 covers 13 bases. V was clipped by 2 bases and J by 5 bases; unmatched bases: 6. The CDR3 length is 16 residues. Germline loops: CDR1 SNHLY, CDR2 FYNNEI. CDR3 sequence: CASSELGLAGVHEQYF. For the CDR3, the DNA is TGTGCCAGCAGTGAATTAGGACTAGCGGGAGTTCACGAGCAGTACTTC. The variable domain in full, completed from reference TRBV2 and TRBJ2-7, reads EPEVTQTPSHQVTQMGQEVILRCVPISNHLYFYWYRQILGQKVEFLVSFYNNEISEKSEIFDDQFSVERPDGSNFTLKIRSTKLEDSAMYFCASSELGLAGVHEQYFGPGTRLTVT.

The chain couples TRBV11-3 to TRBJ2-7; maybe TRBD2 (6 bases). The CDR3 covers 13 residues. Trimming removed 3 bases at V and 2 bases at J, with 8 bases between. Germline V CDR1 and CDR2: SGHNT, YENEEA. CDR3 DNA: TGTGCCAGCAGCTTTAGCGGAACCTACGAGCAGTACTTC. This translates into CASSFSGTYEQYF.

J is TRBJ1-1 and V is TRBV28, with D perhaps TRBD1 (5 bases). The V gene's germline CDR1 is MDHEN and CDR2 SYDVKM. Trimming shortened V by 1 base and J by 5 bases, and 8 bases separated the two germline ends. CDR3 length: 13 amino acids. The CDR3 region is CASSLSGGTEAFF. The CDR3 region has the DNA TGTGCCAGCAGTTTATCTGGGGGGACTGAAGCTTTCTTT.

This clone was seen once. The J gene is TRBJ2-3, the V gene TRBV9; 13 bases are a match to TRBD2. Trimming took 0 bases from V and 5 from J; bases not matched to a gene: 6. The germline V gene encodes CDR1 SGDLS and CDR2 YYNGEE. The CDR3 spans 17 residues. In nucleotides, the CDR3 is TGTGCCAGCAGCGTAGCGCTCGGGACTAGCGGGATAGATACGCAGTATTTT. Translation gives CASSVALGTSGIDTQYF.

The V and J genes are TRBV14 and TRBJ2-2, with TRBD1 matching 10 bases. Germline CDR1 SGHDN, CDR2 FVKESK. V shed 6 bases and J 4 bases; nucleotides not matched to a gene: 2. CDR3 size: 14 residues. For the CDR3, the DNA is TGTGCCAGCAGGGGACAGGGGAGCACCGGGGAGCTGTTTTTT. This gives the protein CASRGQGSTGELFF.

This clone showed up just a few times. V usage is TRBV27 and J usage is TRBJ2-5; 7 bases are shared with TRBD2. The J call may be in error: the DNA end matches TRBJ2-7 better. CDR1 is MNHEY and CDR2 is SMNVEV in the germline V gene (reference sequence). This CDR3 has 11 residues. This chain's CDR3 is CASGDYFEQYF. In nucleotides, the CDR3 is TGTGCCAGCGGGGACTATTTCGAGCAGTACTTC.

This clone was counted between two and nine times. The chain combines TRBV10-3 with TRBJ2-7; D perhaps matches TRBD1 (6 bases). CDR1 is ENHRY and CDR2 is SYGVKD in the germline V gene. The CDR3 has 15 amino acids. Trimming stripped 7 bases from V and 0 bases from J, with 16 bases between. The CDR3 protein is CAINNRDTSSYEQYF. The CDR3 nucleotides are TGTGCCATCAATAACAGGGATACAAGCTCCTACGAGCAGTACTTC.

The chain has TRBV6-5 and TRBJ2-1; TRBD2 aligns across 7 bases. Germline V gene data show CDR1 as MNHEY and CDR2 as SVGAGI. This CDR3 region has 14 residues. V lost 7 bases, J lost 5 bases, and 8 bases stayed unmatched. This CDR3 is CASTRTRDHNEQFF. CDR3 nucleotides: TGTGCCAGCACCCGGACTAGGGACCACAATGAGCAGTTCTTC.

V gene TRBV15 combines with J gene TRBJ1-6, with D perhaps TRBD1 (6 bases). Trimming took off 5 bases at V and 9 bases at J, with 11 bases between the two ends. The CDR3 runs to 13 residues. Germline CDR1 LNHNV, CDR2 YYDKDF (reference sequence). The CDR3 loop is CATSLTGSSPLHF. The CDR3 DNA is TGTGCCACCAGCCTCACAGGGTCTTCACCCCTCCACTTT.

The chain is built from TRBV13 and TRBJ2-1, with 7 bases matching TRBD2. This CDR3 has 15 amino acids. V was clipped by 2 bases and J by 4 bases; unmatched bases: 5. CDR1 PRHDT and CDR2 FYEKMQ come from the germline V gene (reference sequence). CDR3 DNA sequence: TGTGCCAGCAGCTTACCTAGCGGACCATACAATGAGCAGTTCTTC. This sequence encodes CASSLPSGPYNEQFF.

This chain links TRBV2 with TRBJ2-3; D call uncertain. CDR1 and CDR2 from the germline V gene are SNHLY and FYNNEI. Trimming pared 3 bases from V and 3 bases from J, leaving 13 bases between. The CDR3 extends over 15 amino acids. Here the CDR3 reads CASSDRWQSTDTQYF. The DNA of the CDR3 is TGTGCCAGCAGTGATCGTTGGCAGTCTACAGATACGCAGTATTTT. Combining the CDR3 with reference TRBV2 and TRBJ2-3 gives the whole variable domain EPEVTQTPSHQVTQMGQEVILRCVPISNHLYFYWYRQILGQKVEFLVSFYNNEISEKSEIFDDQFSVERPDGSNFTLKIRSTKLEDSAMYFCASSDRWQSTDTQYFGPGTRLTVL.

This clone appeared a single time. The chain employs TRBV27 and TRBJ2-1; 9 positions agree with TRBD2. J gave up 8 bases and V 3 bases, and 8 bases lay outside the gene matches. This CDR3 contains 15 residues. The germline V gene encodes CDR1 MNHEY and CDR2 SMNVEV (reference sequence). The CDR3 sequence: CASSLPSGKADEQFF. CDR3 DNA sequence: TGTGCCAGCAGTTTGCCTAGCGGGAAAGCGGATGAGCAGTTCTTC.